This TCR beta chain was identified in a study of shared clonotypes between healthy human individuals. Study-level findings and limits: Among non-shared clonotypes, generation probabilities were lower than among those shared by all four donors. Inspection by rarefaction showed sorted-subset sequencing to be incomplete despite large depth.

Donors, healthy HIV-negative adults, lacked recent acute infections or vaccinations. Together with CD45RO+ cells, CCR7-negative CD45RA+ TemRA cells were included in CD8 memory. For this clone: Its antigen is unknown.

Profiling relied on immunoSEQ multiplex PCR, and the TCRdb table lists in-frame clones only, not all of them. Here the sample spans about 100,000 clones, 67% being singletons. The clonotype comes from a woman younger than 45 in good health. The sample was memory CD8+ T cells sorted from blood. The subset here: CD45RO+ cells pooled with CCR7-negative TemRA cells.

The chain's CDR3 is CASSSGTTATNYGYTF. The CDR3 DNA is TGTGCCAGCAGCTCCGGGACGACGGCTACTAACTATGGCTACACCTTC. The V call is TRBV5-4, the J call TRBJ1-2; a possible D gene is TRBD1 (5 bases). The CDR3 is 16 residues long. CDR1 SGHNT and CDR2 YYREEE come from the germline V gene (reference sequence). Trimming cost V 3 bases and J 0 bases, with 15 bases left between them.